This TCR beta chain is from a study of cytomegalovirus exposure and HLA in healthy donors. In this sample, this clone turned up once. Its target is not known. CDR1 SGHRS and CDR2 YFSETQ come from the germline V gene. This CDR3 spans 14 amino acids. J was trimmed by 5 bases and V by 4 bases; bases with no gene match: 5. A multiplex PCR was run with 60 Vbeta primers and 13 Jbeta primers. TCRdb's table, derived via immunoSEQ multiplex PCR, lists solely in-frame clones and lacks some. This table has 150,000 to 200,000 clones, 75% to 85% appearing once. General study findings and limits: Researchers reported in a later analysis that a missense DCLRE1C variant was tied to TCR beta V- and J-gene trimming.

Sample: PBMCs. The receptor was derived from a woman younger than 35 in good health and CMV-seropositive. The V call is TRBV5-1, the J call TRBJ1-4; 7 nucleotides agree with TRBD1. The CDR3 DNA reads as TGCGCCAGCAGCCGAGACAGGGTCAATGAAAAACTGTTTTTT. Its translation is CASSRDRVNEKLFF.